Listed below are T cell receptor beta chains from one sample, sequenced in a study of blood T cells in healthy people across ages. Each CDR3 protein is one row after TCRdb ran MiXCR on the 5' RACE reads. The table records 1.5 million to 2 million distinct CDR3 sequences, about 32% of them present only once. Sequencing used blood. Receptors were obtained from a woman aged 25 to 39 in good health. Each CDR3 is given with its conserved first and last residue. D genes are given only for firm matches. Only part of the rows carry a size: once, few, many, or a class if the clone is expanded.

D,V,J,size,CDR3,DNA
.,TRBV5-1,TRBJ2-7,.,CASRFRTGYEQYF,TGCGCCAGCAGATTTCGGACGGGCTACGAGCAGTACTTC
.,TRBV6-1,TRBJ2-3,once,CVSSEGALTQYF,TGTGTCAGCAGTGAAGGTGCTTTAACGCAGTATTTT
.,TRBV30,TRBJ2-1,.,CAWSVLRTDEQFF,TGCGCCTGGAGTGTACTGAGAACCGATGAGCAGTTCTTC
TRBD2,TRBV7-9,TRBJ2-3,.,CASSFLAGGQGTQYF,TGTGCCAGCAGCTTCCTCGCGGGGGGGCAGGGTACGCAGTATTTT
TRBD1,TRBV6-1,TRBJ1-2,few,CASRYNQGANNYGYTF,TGTGCCAGCAGGTATAATCAGGGGGCGAACAACTATGGCTACACCTTC
.,TRBV7-2,TRBJ1-2,few,CASSSRGPFYGYTF,TGTGCCAGCAGCTCCCGGGGCCCCTTCTATGGCTACACCTTC
TRBD1,TRBV6-1,TRBJ2-7,.,CASSPSGTGAEQYF,TGTGCCAGCAGCCCTTCCGGGACAGGGGCCGAGCAGTACTTC
.,TRBV19,TRBJ2-3,.,CASSPAEGTVTDTQYF,TGTGCCAGTAGTCCCGCGGAGGGGACCGTCACAGATACGCAGTATTTT
.,TRBV7-9,TRBJ1-1,.,CASSYQTGRTEAFF,TGTGCCAGCAGCTATCAAACAGGGAGGACTGAAGCTTTCTTT
TRBD2,TRBV20-1,TRBJ2-1,few,CSEETSGGYNEQFF,TGCAGTGAAGAGACTAGCGGGGGTTACAATGAGCAGTTCTTC
.,TRBV5-1,TRBJ1-6,.,CASSIERSSYNSPLHF,TGCGCCAGCAGCATTGAACGTAGCTCCTATAATTCACCCCTCCACTTT
.,TRBV6-5,TRBJ2-7,few,CASSPGRFGYEQYF,TGTGCCAGCAGTCCTGGTCGGTTCGGTTACGAGCAGTACTTC
.,TRBV30,TRBJ2-7,.,CAWGAGSEQYF,TGTGCCTGGGGCGCTGGGAGCGAGCAGTACTTC
.,TRBV29-1,TRBJ2-3,many,CSDLRDTQYF,TGCAGCGACCTCAGGGATACGCAGTATTTT
.,TRBV11-2,TRBJ1-3,.,CASSLVGNTIYF,TGTGCCAGCAGCTTAGTGGGAAACACCATATATTTT
TRBD1,TRBV27,TRBJ1-2,.,CASSPGQGLWGYTF,TGTGCCAGCAGCCCGGGACAGGGGTTATGGGGCTACACCTTC
.,TRBV2,TRBJ2-7,many,CASSTTGYEQYF,TGTGCCAGCAGCACCACCGGTTACGAGCAGTACTTC
.,TRBV30,TRBJ2-6,.,CAWSNGANVLTF,TGTGCCTGGAGTAATGGGGCCAACGTCCTGACTTTC
TRBD2,TRBV5-1,TRBJ2-5,many,CASSSGLAGRETQYF,TGCGCCAGCAGTTCCGGACTAGCGGGACGGGAGACCCAGTACTTC
.,TRBV12-5,TRBJ2-1,.,CASGLFAHEQFF,TGTGCTAGTGGTTTGTTTGCCCATGAGCAGTTCTTC
.,TRBV6-5,TRBJ1-5,few,CASSYGLGGNQPQHF,TGTGCCAGCAGTTACGGGCTCGGGGGCAATCAGCCCCAGCATTTT
.,TRBV27,TRBJ2-7,.,CASQIGAGASYEQYF,TGTGCCAGCCAAATCGGGGCAGGGGCCTCCTACGAGCAGTACTTC
TRBD1,TRBV9,TRBJ2-7,.,CASSSPSGQGAHEQYF,TGTGCCAGCAGCTCCCCCTCGGGACAGGGGGCCCACGAGCAGTACTTC
.,TRBV5-5,TRBJ1-2,.,CASSPSTGSNYGYTF,TGTGCCAGCAGCCCCTCGACAGGCTCTAACTATGGCTACACCTTC
.,TRBV27,TRBJ2-7,few,CASSRDAMTSYEQYF,TGTGCCAGCAGCCGGGACGCCATGACCTCCTACGAGCAGTACTTC
TRBD2,TRBV6-5,TRBJ2-7,.,CASSGLAGAPLFEQYF,TGTGCCAGCAGCGGACTAGCGGGTGCCCCCCTCTTCGAGCAGTACTTC
TRBD2,TRBV2,TRBJ2-1,.,CASRVTSGSFREQFF,TGTGCCAGCAGAGTGACTAGCGGGAGCTTCCGTGAGCAGTTCTTC
.,TRBV5-1,TRBJ2-6,.,CASSLEGPGAAGANVLTF,TGCGCCAGCAGCTTGGAGGGCCCGGGGGCAGCTGGGGCCAACGTCCTGACTTTC
.,TRBV29-1,TRBJ1-1,few,CSVPRGAEAFF,TGCAGCGTTCCCCGAGGGGCTGAAGCTTTCTTT
.,TRBV12-3/TRBV12-4,TRBJ1-1,.,CACSPATGWNTEAFF,TGTGCCTGCAGCCCGGCGACAGGATGGAACACTGAAGCTTTCTTT
.,TRBV9,TRBJ1-2,.,CARMTGNSNYGYTF,TGTGCCAGAATGACAGGCAATTCTAACTATGGCTACACCTTC
.,TRBV2,TRBJ2-1,few,CASSESGLGAVFF,TGTGCCAGCAGTGAATCAGGGTTGGGGGCGGTGTTCTTC
.,TRBV27,TRBJ1-1,.,CASRTGPNTEAFF,TGTGCCAGCAGGACAGGACCGAACACTGAAGCTTTCTTT
.,TRBV7-9,TRBJ2-7,.,CASSSSTGPLREQYF,TGTGCCAGCAGCTCATCCACCGGGCCACTCAGGGAGCAGTACTTC
.,TRBV7-9,TRBJ2-2,.,CASNSRGGEVRNTGELFF,TGTGCCAGCAACTCCCGTGGTGGCGAGGTCAGGAACACCGGGGAGCTGTTTTTT
TRBD2,TRBV20-1,TRBJ2-7,few,CSAGTSGRITYEQYF,TGCAGTGCCGGGACTAGCGGGAGAATAACCTACGAGCAGTACTTC
.,TRBV2,TRBJ2-5,few,CATRAFQETQYF,TGTGCCACCCGGGCCTTCCAAGAGACCCAGTACTTC
TRBD2,TRBV2,TRBJ2-1,once,CASSALAGEYDEQFF,TGTGCCAGCAGTGCCCTAGCGGGAGAATACGATGAGCAGTTCTTC
TRBD2,TRBV7-9,TRBJ2-3,few,CASSLVSGGPTDTQYF,TGTGCCAGCAGCTTAGTGAGCGGGGGACCCACAGATACGCAGTATTTT
.,TRBV2,TRBJ2-1,.,CASSGAGGGFGEQFF,TGTGCCAGCAGTGGGGCTGGAGGAGGGTTTGGTGAGCAGTTCTTC
.,TRBV7-2,TRBJ2-7,.,CASSLGRQGAVTYEQYF,TGTGCCAGCAGCTTAGGAAGGCAGGGCGCGGTTACCTACGAGCAGTACTTC
TRBD1,TRBV7-9,TRBJ2-1,few,CASSGPGTGNNEQFF,TGTGCCAGCAGCGGACCGGGGACAGGGAACAATGAGCAGTTCTTC
.,TRBV5-1,TRBJ1-1,.,CASNNGGGTEAFF,TGCGCCAGCAACAACGGAGGGGGGACTGAAGCTTTCTTT
TRBD2,TRBV12-3/TRBV12-4,TRBJ2-3,.,CAIGRGSRTDTQYF,TGTGCCATCGGGAGGGGAAGCAGGACAGATACGCAGTATTTT
.,TRBV5-1,TRBJ1-1,.,CASSLDDPDTEAFF,TGCGCCAGCAGCTTGGACGATCCGGACACTGAAGCTTTCTTT
.,TRBV24-1,TRBJ1-1,.,CATSQGRTEAFF,TGTGCCACCAGTCAGGGGCGGACTGAAGCTTTCTTT
TRBD1,TRBV29-1,TRBJ1-2,few,CSAKQGAGVGYTF,TGCAGCGCAAAACAGGGGGCAGGAGTCGGTTACACCTTC
.,TRBV27,TRBJ1-1,.,CASSLLMGGNTEAFF,TGTGCCAGCAGTTTATTGATGGGGGGGAACACTGAAGCTTTCTTT